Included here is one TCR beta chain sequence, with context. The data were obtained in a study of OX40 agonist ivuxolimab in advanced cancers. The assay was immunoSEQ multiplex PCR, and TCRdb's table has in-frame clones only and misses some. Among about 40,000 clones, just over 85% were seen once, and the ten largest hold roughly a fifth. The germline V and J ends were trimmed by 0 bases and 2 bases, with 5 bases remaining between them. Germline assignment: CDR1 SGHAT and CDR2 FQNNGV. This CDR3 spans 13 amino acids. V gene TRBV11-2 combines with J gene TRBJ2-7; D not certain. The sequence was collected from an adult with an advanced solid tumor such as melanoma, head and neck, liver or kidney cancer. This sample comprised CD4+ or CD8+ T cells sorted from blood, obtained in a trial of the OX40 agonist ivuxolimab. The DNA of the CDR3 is TGTGCCAGCAGCTTAGACCGTCCCTACGAGCAGTACGTC. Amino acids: CASSLDRPYEQYV.